The 18 T cell receptor beta chains reported below all come from one sample, sequenced in a study of T cells in localized non-small cell lung cancer. Sequenced by immunoSEQ multiplex PCR; TCRdb stores in-frame clones only, minus some. The table lists around 2,500 clones, approximately 32% of them singletons. The sample was lung tumor tissue, taken before any cancer treatment. These receptors originate from a female donor of 60 years or more with stage II lung adenocarcinoma.

The rearrangement joins TRBV28 to TRBJ2-1; the D is unclear. Germline V lookup: CDR1 MDHEN, CDR2 SYDVKM. This CDR3 spans 15 amino acids. With 7 bases removed from V and 8 bases from J, the gap between germline ends came to 21 bases. The CDR3 DNA sequence: TGTGCCAGCATCGCTTCGGGTTCTGGTTCGTATGAGCAGTTCTTC. As protein: CASIASGSGSYEQFF.

CDR3 residues: CATRGPGGQETQYF. The CDR3 region has the DNA TGTGCCACCCGTGGGCCGGGGGGCCAAGAGACCCAGTACTTC. The gene calls are TRBV15 and TRBJ2-5; 7 nucleotides agree with TRBD2. V dropped 8 bases and J dropped 1; count of bases not matched to a gene: 7. The V gene's germline CDR1 is LNHNV and CDR2 YYDKDF (reference sequence). This CDR3 has 14 amino acids.

The chain is built from TRBV6-1 and TRBJ2-5; D unresolved. V lost 0 bases and J lost 0, with 11 bases in between. Germline V lookup: CDR1 MNHNS, CDR2 SASEGT. The CDR3 is made up of 16 amino acids. DNA for the CDR3: TGTGCCAGCAGTGAAGCGTGGGCCGTGTACCAAGAGACCCAGTACTTC. Translated, it gives CASSEAWAVYQETQYF.

V and J are TRBV4-1 and TRBJ2-5; D is perhaps TRBD1 or TRBD2 (5 bases each). Germline V CDR1 and CDR2: MGHRA, YSYEKL. This CDR3 contains 16 residues. V gave up 5 bases and J gave up 3 bases, with 19 bases separating them. CDR3 loop: CASSTPPWDGEETQYF. DNA of the CDR3: TGCGCCAGCAGCACGCCTCCTTGGGACGGAGAAGAGACCCAGTACTTC.

The sample holds a few counts of this clone. The chain uses TRBV18 and TRBJ1-1, with 10 positions matching TRBD1. Germline V CDR1 and CDR2: KGHSH, LQKENI. The CDR3 runs 15 residues. After removal of 3 bases from V and 12 bases from J, the junction contained 13 bases not matched to a gene. CDR3 residues: CASSPGTGVEFPTFF. The CDR3 DNA is TGTGCCAGCTCACCCGGGACAGGGGTAGAGTTTCCAACTTTCTTT. The full variable domain, completed using reference TRBV18 and TRBJ1-1, is NAGVMQNPRHLVRRRGQEARLRCSPMKGHSHVYWYRQLPEEGLKFMVYLQKENIIDESGMPKERFSAEFPKEGPSILRIQQVVRGDSAAYFCASSPGTGVEFPTFFGQGTRLTVV.

The chain employs TRBV25-1 and TRBJ1-5; 8 nucleotides match TRBD1. Germline V gives CDR1 MGHDK, CDR2 SYGVNS. Trimming removed 3 bases from V and 7 bases from J; junction bases left unmatched: 5. This CDR3 comprises 14 residues. The CDR3 sequence: CASSDLTGDQPQHF. In DNA, the CDR3 is TGTGCCAGCAGTGATCTGACAGGGGACCAGCCCCAGCATTTT.

This clone has more than one count but fewer than ten. The J gene is TRBJ2-1, the V gene TRBV11-3; 13 bases align to TRBD2. Germline lookup yields CDR1 SGHNT and CDR2 YENEEA. V trimming: 6 bases; J trimming: 7 bases; junction bases outside the gene matches: 3. This CDR3 spans 14 amino acids. CDR3 sequence reads: CASRSGLAGNEQFF. The CDR3 DNA is TGTGCCAGCAGGTCGGGACTAGCGGGGAATGAGCAGTTCTTC.

The sample holds one count of this clone. The J gene is TRBJ1-5, the V gene TRBV28; no clear D gene. Per the germline V gene, CDR1 is MDHEN and CDR2 is SYDVKM. The CDR3 has 13 residues. V lost 6 bases and J lost 1, with 7 bases in between. The CDR3 is CASRGGSNQPQHF. CDR3 sequence (DNA): TGTGCCAGCAGGGGAGGGAGCAATCAGCCCCAGCATTTT.

This clone appeared a few times. The chain combines TRBV18 with TRBJ2-7; D is ambiguous. Germline values: CDR1 KGHSH, CDR2 LQKENI. The CDR3 consists of 15 residues. V lost 0 bases and J 0 bases, leaving 9 bases between the germline ends. The CDR3 coding sequence is TGTGCCAGCTCACCACCGGCTGGAAGCTCCTACGAGCAGTACTTC. This gives the protein CASSPPAGSSYEQYF.

The rearrangement joins TRBV11-3 to TRBJ2-1; TRBD2 is a possible D gene (6 bases). Per germline, CDR1 SGHNT and CDR2 YENEEA. This CDR3 region has 16 residues. V lost 4 bases, J lost 2 bases, and 15 bases lay in between. The CDR3 protein is CASSYTGTYPYNEQFF. CDR3 DNA sequence: TGTGCCAGCAGCTACACCGGGACTTACCCCTACAATGAGCAGTTCTTC.

The chain uses TRBV8-2 and TRBJ1-1; whether TRBD1, the table's D call, matches the DNA was not checked. TRBV8-2 is classified as a pseudogene. The CDR3 sequence is 14 residues long. CDR3 DNA: TGTGCCAGCAGAGGGGGCGGAAGGAACACTGAAGCTTTCTTT. Residues: CASRGGGRNTEAFF.

As regards this clone: The junction departs from germline at one end; a sequencing error may be responsible. The chain combines TRBV6-8 with TRBJ2-7; TRBD2 matches 9 bases. Looked up from germline, CDR1 is MNHGY and CDR2 is SAAAGT. The CDR3 is 14 residues long. DNA for the CDR3: TGTGCCATCAGTGCGGCGGGAGGGCCCTACGAGCAGTACTTC. The encoded protein is CAISAAGGPYEQYF.

The CDR3 sequence: CASRRDRASKTQYF. The CDR3 DNA reads as TGTGCCAGTAGGCGGGACAGGGCATCAAAGACCCAGTACTTC. This chain links TRBV19 with TRBJ2-5; 9 bases fit TRBD1. The CDR3 is made up of 14 amino acids. The V gene's germline CDR1 is LNHDA and CDR2 SQIVND (reference sequence). The junction had 8 bases not matched to a gene; V was cut back by 6 bases and J by 6 bases. Supplemented by reference TRBV19 and TRBJ2-5, the full variable domain reads DGGITQSPKYLFRKEGQNVTLSCEQNLNHDAMYWYRQDPGQGLRLIYYSQIVNDFQKGDIAEGYSVSREKKESFPLTVTSAQKNPTAFYLCASRRDRASKTQYFGPGTRLLVL.

The chain has TRBV11-3 and TRBJ2-7; D uncertain. Looked up from germline, CDR1 is SGHNT and CDR2 is YENEEA. The V and J ends lost 3 bases and 2 bases respectively, with 11 bases between them. CDR3 length equals 14 residues. The CDR3 DNA follows: TGTGCCAGCAGCTTCGCGGAAGGGACCTACGAGCAGTACTTC. Its protein product is CASSFAEGTYEQYF.

This clone is categorized as medium-sized. The genes are TRBV6-8 and TRBJ1-2, with TRBD1 as a possible D gene (5 bases). This CDR3 comprises 16 residues. The germline gives CDR1 MNHGY, CDR2 SAAAGT. The V and J ends lost 0 bases and 1 base respectively, with 12 bases between them. CDR3 DNA: TGTGCCAGCAGTTACTCGGGGCAGGAGAGTAACTATGGCTACACCTTC. Encoded protein: CASSYSGQESNYGYTF.

J is TRBJ2-2 and V is TRBV6-8, with TRBD2 identical over 7 bases. V gave up 6 bases and J gave up 6 bases; unmatched junction bases: 13. This CDR3 region has 16 residues. Germline assignment: CDR1 MNHGY and CDR2 SAAAGT. CDR3 region: CASRQNGGSWSGELFF. Written as DNA, the CDR3 is TGTGCCAGCAGACAGAATGGCGGGAGTTGGTCCGGGGAGCTGTTTTTT.

Here the CDR3 reads CASRDRGHEQYF. CDR3 DNA: TGTGCCAGCAGGGACAGGGGCCACGAGCAGTACTTC. The chain has TRBV9 and TRBJ2-7; 9 nucleotides align to TRBD1. Germline V CDR1 and CDR2: SGDLS, YYNGEE. J lost 5 bases, V lost 5 bases, and 2 bases had no gene match. This CDR3 is built from 12 residues.

The chain combines TRBV19 with TRBJ2-4; a weak D match, TRBD2 (6 bases). Germline-derived CDR1 and CDR2 are LNHDA and SQIVND (reference sequence). This CDR3 region has 14 residues. The V gene lost 3 bases and the J gene lost 13 bases, with 19 bases spanning the gap. The CDR3 here is CASSIRERRSEQYF. CDR3 sequence (DNA): TGTGCCAGTAGTATCCGGGAGAGGCGGAGCGAACAGTACTTC.